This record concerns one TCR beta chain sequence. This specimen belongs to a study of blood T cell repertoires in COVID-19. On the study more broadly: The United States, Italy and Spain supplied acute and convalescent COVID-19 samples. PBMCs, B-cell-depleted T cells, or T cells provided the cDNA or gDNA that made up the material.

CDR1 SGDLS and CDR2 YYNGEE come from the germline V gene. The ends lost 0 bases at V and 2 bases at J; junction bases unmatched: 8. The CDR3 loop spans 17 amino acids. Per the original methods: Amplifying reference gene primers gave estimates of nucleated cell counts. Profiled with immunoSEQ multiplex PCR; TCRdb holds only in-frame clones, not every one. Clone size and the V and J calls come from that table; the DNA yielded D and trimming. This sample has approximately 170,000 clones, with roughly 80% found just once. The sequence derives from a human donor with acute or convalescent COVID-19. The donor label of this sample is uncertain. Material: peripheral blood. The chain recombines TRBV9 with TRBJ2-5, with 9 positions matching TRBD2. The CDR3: CASSVASGGSVQETQYF. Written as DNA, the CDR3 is TGTGCCAGCAGCGTAGCAAGCGGGGGGTCCGTACAAGAGACCCAGTACTTC.